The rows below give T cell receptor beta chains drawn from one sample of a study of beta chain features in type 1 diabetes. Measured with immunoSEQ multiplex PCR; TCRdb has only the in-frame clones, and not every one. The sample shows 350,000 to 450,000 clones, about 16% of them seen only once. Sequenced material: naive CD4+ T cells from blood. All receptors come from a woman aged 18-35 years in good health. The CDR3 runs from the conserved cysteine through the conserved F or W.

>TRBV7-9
CASSPGTGLSYEQYF
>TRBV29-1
CSVLTGAGTDTQYF
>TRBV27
CASSTDRGLEKLFF
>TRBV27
CASSLGTGQGALAKNIQYF
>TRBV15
CATSRPPAFGTGVRGYTF
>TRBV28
CASSSAGGSINEQFF
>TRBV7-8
CASSEQGARETQYF
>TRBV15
CATSSSRVNTEAFF
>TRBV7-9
CASSLSTGTGLQETQYF
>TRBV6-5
CASRRSAGNGYTF
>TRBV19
CASSMDRGFQPQHF
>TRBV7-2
CASSLERGSVETQYF
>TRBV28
CASSLQTGGDPGANVLTF
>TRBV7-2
CASSFDYTDTQYF
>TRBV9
CASSVALGGREGYTF
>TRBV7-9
CASSHRDRATYEQYF
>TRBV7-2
CASSLQADSGNTIYF
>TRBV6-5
CASSPDRDYNEQFF
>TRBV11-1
CASSDRDRAYEQYF
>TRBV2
CASTEGQRGYTF
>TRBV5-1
CASDSGGGQYGYTF
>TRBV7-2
CASSLVGVASDTQYF
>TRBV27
CASRRAGRAHEQYF
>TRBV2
CASDSQGAGTEAFF
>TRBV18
CASSRRETQYF
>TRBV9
CASSFHPRDTGPGYTF
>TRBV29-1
CNGQQNTEAFF
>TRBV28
CASSSPFPSGSEQYF
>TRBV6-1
CASSLTGGHGYTF
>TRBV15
CATSPQPGEVYGYTF
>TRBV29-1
CSVERGGGYTF
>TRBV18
CASSPGLQETQYF
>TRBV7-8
CASSYNRGHETQYF
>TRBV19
CASSRPGMNTEAFF
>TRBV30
CAWSVTSGFQQYF
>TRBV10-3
CAIGTVYNEKLFF
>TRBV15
CATSSSQGSYEQYF
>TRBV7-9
CASSLASWTTSAAYEQYF
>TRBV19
CASTTGQGNYGYTF
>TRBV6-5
CATWGLTRSHEQYF
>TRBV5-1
CASSFGLAGQETQYF
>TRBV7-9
CASSPTRASGKNNEQFF
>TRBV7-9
CASSLGTGNTDTQYF
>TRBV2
CASSGTSGSYEQYF